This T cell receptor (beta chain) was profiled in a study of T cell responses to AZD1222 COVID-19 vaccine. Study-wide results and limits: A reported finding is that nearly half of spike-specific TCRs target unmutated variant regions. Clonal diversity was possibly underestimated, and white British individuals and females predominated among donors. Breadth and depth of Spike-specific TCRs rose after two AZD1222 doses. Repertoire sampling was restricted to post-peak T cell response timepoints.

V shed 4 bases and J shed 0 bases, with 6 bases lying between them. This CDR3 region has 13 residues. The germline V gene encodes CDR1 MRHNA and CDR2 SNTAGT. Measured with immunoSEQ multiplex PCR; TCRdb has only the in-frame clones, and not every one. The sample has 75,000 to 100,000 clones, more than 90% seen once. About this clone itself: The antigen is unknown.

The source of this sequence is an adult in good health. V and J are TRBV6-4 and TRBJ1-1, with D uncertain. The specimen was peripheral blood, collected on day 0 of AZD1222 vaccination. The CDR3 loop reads CASSVTVNTEAFF. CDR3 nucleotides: TGTGCCAGCAGTGTAACGGTGAACACTGAAGCTTTCTTT.